One sample yielded the 11 T cell receptor beta chains listed below, sequenced in a study of PD-1 blockade in classical Hodgkin lymphoma (dated by TCRdb to about 2020). Receptors were amplified or captured by the immunoSEQ multiplex PCR assay. TCRdb's version of the immuneACCESS table is confined to in-frame rearrangements and falls short of the full clone set. An unresolved V gene accounts for under half of the shortfall where checked; the remainder is of unknown origin. This sample holds 30,000 to 35,000 clones; around 80% were observed only once. Of the sample, approximately 0.8% is held by the ten largest clones. The sample's time point label is to be understood as: cycle 4 day 1 (C4D1), after 5 to 7 weeks of nivolumab. All trial patients had relapsed after autologous stem cell transplantation, with cohorts A, B and C differing in prior brentuximab vedotin exposure. Using a Miltenyi CD4+ T cell isolation kit, CD4+ T cells were purified from thawed PBMCs through magnetic negative selection.

The material was CD4+ T cells from blood, obtained before the fourth cycle of nivolumab. The source of these receptors is a human donor with classical Hodgkin lymphoma.

CDR3 in amino acids: CASSVGHIGEQFF. CDR3 sequence (DNA): TGTGCCAGTAGTGTTGGTCATATCGGTGAGCAGTTCTTC. The chain employs TRBV19 and TRBJ2-1; no definite D call. V lost 5 bases, J lost 9 bases, and 14 bases lay in between. The length of the CDR3 is 13 residues. The germline V gene has CDR1 LNHDA and CDR2 SQIVND (reference sequence).

The rearrangement joins TRBV11-2 to TRBJ2-7; 12 bases are shared with TRBD2. The CDR3 has 15 residues. CDR1 SGHAT and CDR2 FQNNGV come from the germline V gene. J gave up 2 bases and V 4 bases, and 3 bases lay outside the gene matches. This CDR3 reads CASSYGLAGPYEQYF. The CDR3 DNA reads as TGTGCCAGCAGCTACGGACTAGCGGGGCCCTACGAGCAGTACTTC.

This rearrangement joins TRBV5-8 to TRBJ2-2, with 7 bases identical to TRBD1. V trimming: 0 bases; J trimming: 3 bases; junction bases outside the gene matches: 2. The CDR3 is 15 residues long. The germline V gene encodes CDR1 SGHTS and CDR2 YDEGEE. The CDR3 DNA is TGTGCCAGCAGCTTGGAAGGGGGCCACACCGGGGAGCTGTTTTTT. Encoded protein: CASSLEGGHTGELFF.

The genes are TRBV29-1 and TRBJ2-3; 12 nucleotides agree with TRBD2. V lost 4 bases, J lost 4 bases, and 18 bases stayed unmatched. The germline gives CDR1 SQVTM, CDR2 ANQGSEA. The CDR3 is made up of 19 amino acids. CDR3 bases: TGCAGCGTTGCCGTCGCAAAAAGGGCTAGCGGGGGGGCGGCAGATACGCAGTATTTT. Amino acid sequence: CSVAVAKRASGGAADTQYF.

The rearrangement links TRBV25-1 to TRBJ1-4, with D hard to call. V dropped 6 bases and J dropped 4 bases, with 9 bases sitting between them. The CDR3 is 13 residues long. Per the germline V gene, CDR1 is MGHDK and CDR2 is SYGVNS. CDR3 sequence reads: CASSAGLNEKLFF. The CDR3 nucleotides are TGTGCCAGCAGCGCGGGTCTTAATGAAAAACTGTTTTTT.

The chain has TRBV5-4 and TRBJ2-1; 8 bases agree with TRBD1. The trim removed 5 bases at V and 7 bases at J, leaving 14 bases unmatched. The CDR3 is made up of 16 amino acids. Looked up from germline, CDR1 is SGHNT and CDR2 is YYREEE (reference sequence). The DNA for the CDR3 is TGTGCCAGCAGACCCGGACAGGGCGATAGGGAGAATGAGCAGTTCTTC. It codes for CASRPGQGDRENEQFF.

This chain joins TRBV29-1 and TRBJ1-2, with 10 nucleotides matching TRBD1. The CDR3 extends over 13 amino acids. After removal of 5 bases from V and 5 bases from J, the junction contained 5 bases not matched to a gene. Germline V CDR1 and CDR2: SQVTM, ANQGSEA. CDR3: CSVSLGQGYGYTF. CDR3 DNA sequence: TGCAGCGTTTCCTTGGGACAGGGGTATGGCTACACCTTC.

In this sample, this clone turned up a few times. This chain connects TRBV2 to TRBJ2-2; possibly TRBD1 for D (5 bases). The V gene's germline CDR1 is SNHLY and CDR2 FYNNEI. CDR3 size: 15 residues. With 4 bases removed from V and 5 bases from J, the gap between germline ends came to 14 bases. CDR3 sequence reads: CASSVLGPETGELFF. DNA for the CDR3: TGTGCCAGCAGTGTTCTGGGGCCGGAGACCGGGGAGCTGTTTTTT. The full variable domain, completed using reference TRBV2 and TRBJ2-2, is EPEVTQTPSHQVTQMGQEVILRCVPISNHLYFYWYRQILGQKVEFLVSFYNNEISEKSEIFDDQFSVERPDGSNFTLKIRSTKLEDSAMYFCASSVLGPETGELFFGEGSRLTVL.

This sequence joins TRBV7-8 and TRBJ1-1; no definite D call. This CDR3 has 14 amino acids. The germline V and J ends were trimmed by 1 base and 3 bases, with 9 bases remaining between them. Germline CDR1 is SGHVS and CDR2 is FQNEAQ. CDR3 DNA sequence: TGTGCCAGCAGCTTAGTAGGGAGGGACACTGAAGCTTTCTTT. Its translation is CASSLVGRDTEAFF.

The rearrangement joins TRBV5-1 to TRBJ1-2; 7 nucleotides match TRBD1. CDR1 and CDR2 (germline): SGHRS, YFSETQ. The CDR3 is made up of 15 amino acids. The junction had 9 bases not matched to a gene; V was cut back by 3 bases and J by 4 bases. The CDR3 region has the DNA TGCGCCAGCAGCTCAGACAGGGCCTCCCTCTATGGCTACACCTTC. This sequence encodes CASSSDRASLYGYTF.

This clone has only a few counts. The CDR3 here is CASSGLQGYTF. CDR3 DNA sequence: TGTGCCAGCAGTGGCCTACAGGGCTACACCTTC. The rearrangement joins TRBV6-1 to TRBJ1-2; D is uncertain. Trimming left V 4 bases short and J 8 bases short, with 8 bases between. The CDR3 loop spans 11 amino acids. Per the germline V gene, CDR1 is MNHNS and CDR2 is SASEGT.